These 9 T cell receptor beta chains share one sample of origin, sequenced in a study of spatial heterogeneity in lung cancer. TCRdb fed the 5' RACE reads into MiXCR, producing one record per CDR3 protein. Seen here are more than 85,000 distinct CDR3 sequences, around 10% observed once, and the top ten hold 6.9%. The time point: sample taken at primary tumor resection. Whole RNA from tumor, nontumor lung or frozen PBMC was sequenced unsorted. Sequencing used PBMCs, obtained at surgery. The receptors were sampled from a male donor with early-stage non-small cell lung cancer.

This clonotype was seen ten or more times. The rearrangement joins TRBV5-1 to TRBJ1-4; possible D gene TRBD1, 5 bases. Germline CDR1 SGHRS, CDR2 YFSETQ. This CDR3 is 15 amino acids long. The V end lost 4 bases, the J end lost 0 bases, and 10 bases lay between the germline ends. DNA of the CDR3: TGCGCCAGCAGCCTCGGGACCCCAACTAATGAAAAACTGTTTTTT. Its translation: CASSLGTPTNEKLFF.

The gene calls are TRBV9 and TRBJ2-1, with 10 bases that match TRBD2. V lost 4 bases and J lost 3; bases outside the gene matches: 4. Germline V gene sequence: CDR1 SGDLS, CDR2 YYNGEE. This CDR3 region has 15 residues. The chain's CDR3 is CASSPIAGGYNEQFF. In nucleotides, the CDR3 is TGTGCCAGCAGCCCCATAGCGGGAGGCTACAATGAGCAGTTCTTC.

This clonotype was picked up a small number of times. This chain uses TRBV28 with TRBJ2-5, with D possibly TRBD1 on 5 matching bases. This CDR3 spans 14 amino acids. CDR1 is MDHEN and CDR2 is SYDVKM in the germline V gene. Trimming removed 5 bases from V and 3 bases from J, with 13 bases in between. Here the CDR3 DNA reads TGTGCCAGCAGTGACCGCGGCAGGGAAGAGACCCAGTACTTC. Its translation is CASSDRGREETQYF.

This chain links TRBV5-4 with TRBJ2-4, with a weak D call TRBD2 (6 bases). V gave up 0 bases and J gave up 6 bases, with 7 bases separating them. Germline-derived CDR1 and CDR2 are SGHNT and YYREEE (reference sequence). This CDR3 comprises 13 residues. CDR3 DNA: TGTGCCAGCAGCTTGGCGGAGGGAAACATTCAGTACTTC. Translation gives CASSLAEGNIQYF.

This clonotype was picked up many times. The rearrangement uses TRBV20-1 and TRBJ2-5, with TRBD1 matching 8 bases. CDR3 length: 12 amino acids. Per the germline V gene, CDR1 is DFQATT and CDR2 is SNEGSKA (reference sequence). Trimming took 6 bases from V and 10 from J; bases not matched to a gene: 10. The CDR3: CSARTGTSSQYF. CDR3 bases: TGCAGTGCGAGGACAGGGACGTCGAGCCAGTACTTC.

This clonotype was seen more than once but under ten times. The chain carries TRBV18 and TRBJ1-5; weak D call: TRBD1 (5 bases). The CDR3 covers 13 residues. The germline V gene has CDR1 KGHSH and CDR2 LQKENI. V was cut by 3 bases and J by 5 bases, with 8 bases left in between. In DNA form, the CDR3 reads TGTGCCAGCTCACCCGGGGCGTATCAGCCCCAGCATTTT. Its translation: CASSPGAYQPQHF.

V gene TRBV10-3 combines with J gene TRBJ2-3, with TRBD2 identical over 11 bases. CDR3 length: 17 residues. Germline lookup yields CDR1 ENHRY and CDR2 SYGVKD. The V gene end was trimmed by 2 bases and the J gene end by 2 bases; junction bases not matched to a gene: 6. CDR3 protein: CAISEQGLAAVTDTQYF. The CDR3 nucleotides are TGTGCCATCAGTGAGCAGGGACTAGCGGCGGTCACAGATACGCAGTATTTT.

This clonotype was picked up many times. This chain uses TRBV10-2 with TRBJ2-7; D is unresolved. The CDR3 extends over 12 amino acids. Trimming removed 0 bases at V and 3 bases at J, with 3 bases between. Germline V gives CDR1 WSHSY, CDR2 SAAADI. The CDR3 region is CASSESLYEQYF. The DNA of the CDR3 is TGCGCCAGCAGTGAGTCCCTCTACGAGCAGTACTTC.

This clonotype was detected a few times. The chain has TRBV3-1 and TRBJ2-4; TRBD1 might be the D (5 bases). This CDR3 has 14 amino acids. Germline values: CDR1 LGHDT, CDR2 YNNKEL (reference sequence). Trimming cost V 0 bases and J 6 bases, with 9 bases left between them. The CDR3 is CASSQDRASNIQYF. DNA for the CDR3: TGTGCCAGCAGCCAAGACAGGGCCTCAAACATTCAGTACTTC.